These T cell receptor beta chains were read from a single sample in a study of shared clonotypes between healthy human individuals. Sequenced by immunoSEQ multiplex PCR; TCRdb stores in-frame clones only, minus some. The profile shows about 660,000 clones, 74% of them singletons. The sequencing input was memory CD4+ T cells sorted from blood. The receptors were sampled from a woman aged 25 to 39 in good health. Each CDR3 is given with its conserved first and last residue. Fields, in order: V gene, J gene, clone size, CDR3 length, D gene, CDR3 DNA, CDR3 protein. D genes are given only for firm matches. Rows give clone size only sometimes, using once, few, many, or a class for an expanded clone.

>TRBV5-1|TRBJ2-3|-|16|-
TGCGCCAGCAGCTTGGCCGTTGCAGGAGGCACAGATACGCAGTATTTT
CASSLAVAGGTDTQYF
>TRBV5-1|TRBJ1-4|-|15|-
TGCGCCAGCAGCTTAAACCGGGCCTCGAATGAAAAACTGTTTTTT
CASSLNRASNEKLFF
>TRBV29-1|TRBJ2-3|few|12|-
TGCAGCGCCTCCCCTAGCACAGATACGCAGTATTTT
CSASPSTDTQYF
>TRBV7-9|TRBJ1-5|-|15|TRBD1
TGTGCCAGCAGCCCCGGGGACAGGGATATCGGGCCCCAGCATTTT
CASSPGDRDIGPQHF
>TRBV6-5|TRBJ2-2|-|15|TRBD1
TGTGCCAGCAGCCGCGGACAGGGATTCTCCGGGGAGCTGTTTTTT
CASSRGQGFSGELFF
>TRBV29-1|TRBJ2-5|-|14|TRBD2
TGCAGCGTAGTGACTAGCGGATTCGGGGAGACCCAGTACTTC
CSVVTSGFGETQYF
>TRBV7-9|TRBJ1-1|few|14|TRBD1
TGTGCCAGCAGCTTAGGGGACAGAGGCCCTGAAGCTTTCTTT
CASSLGDRGPEAFF
>TRBV11-1|TRBJ2-2|-|14|-
TGTGCCAGCAGCCTCTCAGACTCCACCGGGGAGCTGTTTTTT
CASSLSDSTGELFF
>TRBV28|TRBJ1-2|-|14|TRBD1
TGTGCCAGCAGTACCGACAGGGTTTCTTATGGCTACACCTTC
CASSTDRVSYGYTF
>TRBV7-2|TRBJ1-4|few|13|TRBD1
TGTGCCAGCAGCAGAAGGGACAGTGAAAAACTGTTTTTT
CASSRRDSEKLFF
>TRBV12-5|TRBJ2-1|-|13|TRBD1
TGTGCTAGTGGCCTTGACCGGGACAGGGAGCAGTTCTTC
CASGLDRDREQFF
>TRBV5-8|TRBJ2-3|-|19|-
TGTGCCAGCAGCTCCTCACGTACAGGGTTGGGATGGAACACAGATACGCAGTATTTT
CASSSSRTGLGWNTDTQYF
>TRBV11-2|TRBJ2-7|-|16|TRBD1
TGTGCCAGCAGCACAAAAGCCGGGACAGGGGACTACGAGCAGTACTTC
CASSTKAGTGDYEQYF
>TRBV28|TRBJ2-7|-|13|-
TGTGCCAGCAGTAACTTTAACTCCTACGAGCAGTACTTC
CASSNFNSYEQYF
>TRBV5-8|TRBJ2-6|-|16|-
TGTGCCAGCAGCTCATACAGGCGCTCTGGGGCCAACGTCCTGACTTTC
CASSSYRRSGANVLTF
>TRBV5-1|TRBJ1-1|few|15|-
TGCGCCAGCAGGCACCTCGGGACAAAGAACACTGAAGCTTTCTTT
CASRHLGTKNTEAFF
>TRBV19|TRBJ2-1|-|15|TRBD2
TGTGCCAGTAGTACCAGCGGGGGCCCATACAATGAGCAGTTCTTC
CASSTSGGPYNEQFF
>TRBV10-2|TRBJ2-5|-|15|TRBD2
TGCGCCAGCAGTGAGTCTCAAGCGGGAGGTGAGACCCAGTACTTC
CASSESQAGGETQYF
>TRBV25-1|TRBJ2-7|-|16|TRBD2
TGTGCCAGCAGTGAAAAGGGCGCTAGCGGGAGGGACGAGCAGTACTTC
CASSEKGASGRDEQYF
>TRBV20-1|TRBJ2-7|-|10|-
TGCAGTGCTGGGGGCCGGGAGCAGTACTTC
CSAGGREQYF
>TRBV27|TRBJ2-6|-|19|TRBD1
TGTGCCAGCAGTCTTAACCCCGGACAGGGGTTCGGTGGGGCCAACGTCCTGACTTTC
CASSLNPGQGFGGANVLTF
>TRBV7-2|TRBJ2-7|-|15|TRBD1
TGTGCCAGCAGCTGGGCGGGCAGGGGGCCCTACGAGCAGTACTTC
CASSWAGRGPYEQYF
>TRBV11-2|TRBJ1-1|-|13|-
TGTGCCAGCAGCCGGCAGCGGAACACTGAAGCTTTCTTT
CASSRQRNTEAFF
>TRBV18|TRBJ2-5|-|15|TRBD1
TGTGCCAGCTCGCCCCAACCGGGACAGCAAGAGACCCAGTACTTC
CASSPQPGQQETQYF
>TRBV27|TRBJ2-5|-|15|TRBD1
TGTGCCAGCAGTTTATCTGGGACAGGGAAAGAGACCCAGTACTTC
CASSLSGTGKETQYF
>TRBV28|TRBJ2-1|-|13|-
TGTGCCAGCAGTAAGGGGGGGGCCAATGAGCAGTTCTTC
CASSKGGANEQFF
>TRBV18|TRBJ2-7|-|15|TRBD1
TGTGCCAGCTCACCACCGGGGACAGGAGCCTACGAGCAGTACTTC
CASSPPGTGAYEQYF
>TRBV30|TRBJ1-6|-|14|TRBD1
TGTGCCTGGAGTGTACAGGGGGCTCGGTCACCCCTCCACTTT
CAWSVQGARSPLHF
>TRBV6-1|TRBJ1-5|-|13|-
TGTGCCAGCAGTCCTCAGGGAGATCAGCCCCAGCATTTT
CASSPQGDQPQHF
>TRBV6-5|TRBJ1-2|-|13|-
TGTGCCAGCAGCGAGACCGGAAACTATGGCTACACCTTC
CASSETGNYGYTF
>TRBV7-9|TRBJ2-7|-|12|-
TGTGCCAGCAGCGGCGCCGTGGGCGAGCAGTACTTC
CASSGAVGEQYF
>TRBV7-9|TRBJ2-7|-|15|-
TGTGCCAGCACCTTAGCACGAGGGTCCCCCTACGAGCAGTACTTC
CASTLARGSPYEQYF
>TRBV20-1|TRBJ1-5|few|11|-
TGCAGTGTTGGGGGGGGACAGCCCCAGCATTTT
CSVGGGQPQHF
>TRBV9|TRBJ2-7|-|14|-
TGTGCCAGCAGCGTAGGGGACACAAACTACGAGCAGTACTTC
CASSVGDTNYEQYF
>TRBV4-1|TRBJ2-7|-|16|-
TGCGCCAGCAGCCAAGGGCCCGGGACTGGCTCCTACGAGCAGTACTTC
CASSQGPGTGSYEQYF
>TRBV7-2|TRBJ2-7|-|14|TRBD1
TGTGCCAGCAGCCCCTGGACAGGGGGCTTCGAGCAGTACTTC
CASSPWTGGFEQYF
>TRBV19|TRBJ2-1|-|14|TRBD2
TGTGCCAGTAGTATACGGCGGGAGAGCAATGAGCAGTTCTTC
CASSIRRESNEQFF
>TRBV6-1|TRBJ2-2|-|13|TRBD2
TGTGCCAGCCGGACTAGCGGGGGCGGGGAGCTGTTTTTT
CASRTSGGGELFF
>TRBV14|TRBJ1-2|-|12|-
TGTGCCAGCAGCTATAGCAGTAATGGCTACACCTTC
CASSYSSNGYTF
>TRBV2|TRBJ1-4|-|16|-
TGTGCCAGCACCAGGGATTGGTTGTCAACTAATGAAAAACTGTTTTTT
CASTRDWLSTNEKLFF
>TRBV11-3|TRBJ2-3|once|14|TRBD2
TGTGCCAGCAGCTTGACTCGGGGGGGAGATACGCAGTATTTT
CASSLTRGGDTQYF
>TRBV5-4|TRBJ2-3|-|14|-
TGTGCCAGCAGCTTGGTGGAGAGGACAGATACGCAGTATTTT
CASSLVERTDTQYF
>TRBV7-9|TRBJ2-1|-|17|TRBD2
TGTGCCAGCAGCGGGACTAGCGGGAGGACATCCTACAATGAGCAGTTCTTC
CASSGTSGRTSYNEQFF
>TRBV7-9|TRBJ2-5|-|17|-
TGTGCCAGCAGCCCACGAACGGGGGGTCCTGCAGGGGGGACCCAGTACTTC
CASSPRTGGPAGGTQYF
>TRBV25-1|TRBJ2-3|-|13|TRBD1
TGTGCCAGCGCGTCGACAGGGTCCGATACGCAGTATTTT
CASASTGSDTQYF